This T cell receptor (beta chain) originates from a study of Ad26.COV2.S vaccination and SARS-CoV-2 variants. Whole-study results and caveats: It was vaccine recipients, not placebo recipients, who had the higher spike-specific TCR breadth. Post-vaccination breadth of spike-specific CD8+ and CD4+ T cell responses was reportedly substantial. Across vaccine and placebo recipients, the breadth of non-spike TCRs was similar. From the TCR breadth and depth analyses, total T cell responses may have been underestimated.

The CDR3 runs to 13 residues. V gave up 1 base and J gave up 5 bases, with 9 bases separating them. Germline lookup yields CDR1 SGHVS and CDR2 FNYEAQ. With respect to this clone: Antigen unknown.

The repertoire was sequenced with immunoSEQ multiplex PCR; TCRdb's copy has only in-frame clones and lacks some. The sample includes more than 120,000 clones, 75% to 90% seen only once; the top ten take 4.5% to 6%. The chain links TRBV7-6 to TRBJ2-7; D perhaps matches TRBD1 (6 bases). The receptor's source is a human donor who had recovered from COVID-19. The sequencing used peripheral blood, collected after recovery from COVID-19. CDR3 DNA sequence: TGTGCCAGCAGCTTAGGGGGGCTCGACGAGCAGTACTTC. Its translation is CASSLGGLDEQYF.